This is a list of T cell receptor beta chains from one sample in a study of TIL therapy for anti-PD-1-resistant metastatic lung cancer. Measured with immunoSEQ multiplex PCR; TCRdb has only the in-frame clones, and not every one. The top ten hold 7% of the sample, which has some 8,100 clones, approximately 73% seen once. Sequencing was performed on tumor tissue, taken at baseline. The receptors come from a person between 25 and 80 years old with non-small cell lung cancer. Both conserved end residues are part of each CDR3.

cdr3_aa: CASTRSQSSEKLFF
v_call: TRBV2
j_call: TRBJ1-4

cdr3_aa: CASSIRGRGYTF
v_call: TRBV19
j_call: TRBJ1-2

cdr3_aa: CASSRDGGRLQETQYF
v_call: TRBV5-1
j_call: TRBJ2-5

cdr3_aa: CASSADWVNNEQFF
v_call: TRBV28
j_call: TRBJ2-1

cdr3_aa: CASSLMSLVEQFF
v_call: TRBV5-1
j_call: TRBJ2-1

cdr3_aa: CASGLFRREGNIQYF
v_call: TRBV12-5
j_call: TRBJ2-4

cdr3_aa: CASEGGSDEQYF
v_call: TRBV6-6
j_call: TRBJ2-7

cdr3_aa: CSVGPGLSYEQYF
v_call: TRBV29-1
j_call: TRBJ2-7

cdr3_aa: CASSAESSGANVLTF
v_call: TRBV6-1
j_call: TRBJ2-6

cdr3_aa: CASTSGGAIQQFF
v_call: TRBV2
j_call: TRBJ2-1

cdr3_aa: CASSSGTGRHEKLFF
v_call: TRBV5-6
j_call: TRBJ1-4

cdr3_aa: CASGSGNEQFF
v_call: TRBV4-3
j_call: TRBJ2-1

cdr3_aa: CACGRWGNEQFF
v_call: TRBV30
j_call: TRBJ2-1

cdr3_aa: CASSIRLQGYEQYF
v_call: TRBV19
j_call: TRBJ2-7

cdr3_aa: CASTPGGVSPLHF
v_call: TRBV6-5
j_call: TRBJ1-6

cdr3_aa: CASSVATGGNYGYTF
v_call: TRBV9
j_call: TRBJ1-2

cdr3_aa: CASSLGWTSGSPLHF
v_call: TRBV7-9
j_call: TRBJ1-6

cdr3_aa: CASSLNREYNEQFF
v_call: TRBV5-4
j_call: TRBJ2-1

cdr3_aa: CASSSRTSGGAKDTQYF
v_call: TRBV7-3
j_call: TRBJ2-3

cdr3_aa: CASSPGTLSGNTIYF
v_call: TRBV28
j_call: TRBJ1-3

cdr3_aa: CASSSPSHPISKFF
v_call: TRBV28
j_call: TRBJ2-1

cdr3_aa: CASSVGATYEQYF
v_call: TRBV9
j_call: TRBJ2-7

cdr3_aa: CASSLRQGGYEQYF
v_call: TRBV5-1
j_call: NA

cdr3_aa: CASSEQGESYEQYF
v_call: TRBV9
j_call: TRBJ2-7

cdr3_aa: CASSWGTSSYNSPLHF
v_call: TRBV5-6
j_call: TRBJ1-6

cdr3_aa: CSVLPKGALTVSGANVLTF
v_call: TRBV29-1
j_call: TRBJ2-6

cdr3_aa: CASSLKVRDEQYF
v_call: TRBV7-3
j_call: TRBJ2-7

cdr3_aa: CASVERKNTEAFF
v_call: TRBV6-1
j_call: TRBJ1-1

cdr3_aa: CASSVGAGAINEQFF
v_call: TRBV9
j_call: TRBJ2-1

cdr3_aa: CASSESQFEQYF
v_call: TRBV2
j_call: TRBJ2-7

cdr3_aa: CASSPSFPGNEQYF
v_call: TRBV7-2
j_call: TRBJ2-7

cdr3_aa: CASSIQGQGRNYGYTF
v_call: TRBV19
j_call: TRBJ1-2

cdr3_aa: CASSEEGRGRGYTF
v_call: TRBV6-4
j_call: TRBJ1-2

cdr3_aa: CASSVTSAGGELFF
v_call: TRBV9
j_call: TRBJ2-2

cdr3_aa: CASSPRRSYNEQFF
v_call: TRBV7-2
j_call: TRBJ2-1

cdr3_aa: CASSLSSPATSGRNEQFF
v_call: TRBV28
j_call: TRBJ2-1

cdr3_aa: CASSPWRPRGDNSPLHF
v_call: TRBV7-9
j_call: TRBJ1-6

cdr3_aa: CASSPPGGYEQYF
v_call: TRBV7-3
j_call: TRBJ2-7

cdr3_aa: CASSQTGNTGELFF
v_call: TRBV5-1
j_call: TRBJ2-2

cdr3_aa: CASNRGPWEQYF
v_call: TRBV2
j_call: TRBJ2-7

cdr3_aa: CASSPGLDYEQYF
v_call: TRBV18
j_call: TRBJ2-7

cdr3_aa: CASSLRSGIEGYTF
v_call: TRBV7-2
j_call: TRBJ1-2

cdr3_aa: CASSPTGSAEAFF
v_call: TRBV9
j_call: TRBJ1-1

cdr3_aa: CASSLRQYNSPLHF
v_call: TRBV11-2
j_call: TRBJ1-6

cdr3_aa: CSVDPRDRGGAEAFF
v_call: TRBV29-1
j_call: TRBJ1-1

cdr3_aa: CASSSSRLNTGELFF
v_call: TRBV7-2
j_call: TRBJ2-2

cdr3_aa: CAWRDRVDTGELFF
v_call: TRBV30
j_call: TRBJ2-2

cdr3_aa: CASSLGLGAGNNEQFF
v_call: TRBV11-2
j_call: TRBJ2-1

cdr3_aa: CASSPYREVGTEAFF
v_call: TRBV18
j_call: TRBJ1-1

cdr3_aa: CASSRTTGNSYEQYF
v_call: TRBV7-2
j_call: TRBJ2-7

cdr3_aa: CASSYSDNSPLHF
v_call: TRBV6-5
j_call: TRBJ1-6

cdr3_aa: CASRTGVRTDTQYF
v_call: TRBV28
j_call: TRBJ2-3

cdr3_aa: CATSREVLGELFF
v_call: TRBV15
j_call: TRBJ2-2

cdr3_aa: CASSKGGTGEVVETQYF
v_call: TRBV21-1
j_call: TRBJ2-5